This passage covers 27 T cell receptor beta chains from one sample sequenced in a study of blood T cells in healthy people across ages. With a J-beta primer mix and a sample-barcoded 5' primer, a second PCR ran roughly 7 to 11 cycles. TCRdb reprocessed the 5' RACE reads via MiXCR and lists one record per CDR3 protein. The sample has around 2 million distinct CDR3 sequences, about two fifths seen once. The sequenced sample was blood. These receptors all come from a human donor in good health.

Ten or more counts support this clonotype. The chain links TRBV29-1 to TRBJ1-6; D is uncertain. Germline V gene sequence: CDR1 SQVTM, CDR2 ANQGSEA. The CDR3 extends over 13 amino acids. The ends were cut back, 4 bases at V and 7 bases at J, with 11 bases in the middle. CDR3 nucleotide sequence: TGCAGCGTTGTGGTAGGACCCAATTCACCCCTCCACTTT. The encoded protein is CSVVVGPNSPLHF.

In this sample, this clonotype turned up a few times. This rearrangement joins TRBV12-3 or TRBV12-4 to TRBJ2-5, with D possibly being TRBD2 (5 bases). The DNA end is a closer match to TRBJ2-7, so the J assignment may be wrong. The CDR3 covers 14 residues. The CDR3: CASSFGEFPDEQYF. CDR3 nucleotide sequence: TGTGCCAGCAGTTTCGGGGAATTCCCCGACGAGCAGTACTTC.

The chain is built from TRBV7-9 and TRBJ1-1; TRBD1 might be the D (6 bases). The CDR3 extends over 15 amino acids. V lost 5 bases and J lost 0, with 13 bases in between. CDR1 and CDR2 (germline): SEHNR, FQNEAQ (reference sequence). The CDR3 bases are TGTGCCAGCAGCCCGAATAGGGGGATGAACACTGAAGCTTTCTTT. Residues: CASSPNRGMNTEAFF.

This clonotype was counted only a few times. The V and J genes are TRBV4-1 and TRBJ1-4; the match to TRBD1 covers 9 bases. Trimming at V came to 1 base and at J to 5 bases, leaving 11 bases not matched to a gene. The CDR3 consists of 18 residues. The V gene's germline CDR1 is MGHRA and CDR2 YSYEKL. Written as DNA, the CDR3 is TGCGCCAGCAGCCAAGGAGTTCGAGGGACAGGGCGGAATGAAAAACTGTTTTTT. It specifies CASSQGVRGTGRNEKLFF.

The gene calls are TRBV11-1 and TRBJ2-7; no reliable D call. The CDR3 has 15 residues. Per the germline V gene, CDR1 is SGHAT and CDR2 is FQDESV (reference sequence). The germline V and J ends were trimmed by 2 bases and 5 bases, with 16 bases remaining between them. CDR3 bases: TGTGCCAGCAGCTTATTACTTCGGCAGAGAAACGAGCAGTACTTC. Protein: CASSLLLRQRNEQYF.

The chain has TRBV9 and TRBJ2-1; 10 bases agree with TRBD1. The V segment lost 0 bases and the J segment 3 bases; nucleotides outside the gene matches: 0. This CDR3 comprises 15 residues. CDR1 SGDLS and CDR2 YYNGEE come from the germline V gene. In DNA form, the CDR3 reads TGTGCCAGCAGCGTAGGGGACAGGGGCTACAATGAGCAGTTCTTC. Its protein product is CASSVGDRGYNEQFF.

V is TRBV4-3 and J is TRBJ1-3; D is unresolved. Germline-derived CDR1 and CDR2 are LGHNA and YSLEER. V was shortened by 1 base and J by 4 bases, with 5 bases between the two germline ends. The CDR3 totals 13 residues. The CDR3 region has the DNA TGCGCCAGCAGCCAAGGAGAAGGAAACACCATATATTTT. This codes for CASSQGEGNTIYF.

With regard to this clonotype: The junction and the germline gene differ at one end; a read error may be behind it. The V call is TRBV20-1, the J call TRBJ2-1, with D maybe TRBD2 (6 bases). Germline V gene lookup returns CDR1 DFQATT and CDR2 SNEGSKA (reference sequence). The CDR3 covers 17 residues. The CDR3 DNA sequence: TGCAGTGCTAGAGATAGGGCGGGTTGGACTACCTACATTGAGCAGTTCTTC. It yields the protein CSARDRAGWTTYIEQFF.

Notes on this clonotype: One end of the junction is discordant with germline, which a read error may explain. The chain links TRBV2 to TRBJ2-1; 10 nucleotides match TRBD2. The CDR3 covers 18 residues. Germline V gene data show CDR1 as SNHLY and CDR2 as FYNNEI. CDR3 sequence: CASSTSGKDLSSYNEQVF. The CDR3 region has the DNA TGTGCCAGCAGTACTAGCGGGAAGGATCTAAGCTCCTACAATGAGCAGGTCTTC.

The chain employs TRBV28 and TRBJ2-7, with D maybe TRBD1 (6 bases). Germline V gene sequence: CDR1 MDHEN, CDR2 SYDVKM. CDR3 size: 14 residues. Trimming removed 10 bases at V and 5 bases at J, with 21 bases between. CDR3 DNA sequence: TGTGCCAACTCCCGTGCAGGGGACGGAAACGAGCAGTACTTC. Encoded protein: CANSRAGDGNEQYF. Looking up the rest from reference TRBV28 and TRBJ2-7 gives the full variable domain: DVKVTQSSRYLVKRTGEKVFLECVQDMDHENMFWYRQDPGLGLRLIYFSYDVKMKEKGDIPEGYSVSREKKERFSLILESASTNQTSMYLCANSRAGDGNEQYFGPGTRLTVT.

This clonotype was detected a few times. CDR3 loop: CSARRLVHPNEQFF. The CDR3 DNA reads TGCAGTGCTAGAAGGTTGGTGCACCCCAATGAGCAGTTCTTC. This chain uses TRBV20-1 with TRBJ2-1; no clear D. CDR3 size: 14 residues. Between the trimmed V and J ends, which lost 2 bases and 6 bases, there was a span of 14 bases. Germline lookup yields CDR1 DFQATT and CDR2 SNEGSKA (reference sequence).

This clonotype was counted only a few times. The rearrangement joins TRBV12-3 or TRBV12-4 to TRBJ2-1; perhaps D is TRBD1 or TRBD2 (5 bases each). The CDR3 is 17 residues long. Between the trimmed V and J ends, which lost 3 bases and 0 bases, there was a span of 15 bases. The CDR3 is CASSLLGDPISYNEQFF. CDR3 sequence (DNA): TGTGCCAGCAGTTTGCTGGGGGACCCCATCTCCTACAATGAGCAGTTCTTC.

J is TRBJ2-4 and V is TRBV6-2 or TRBV6-3, with D possibly TRBD1 on 5 matching bases. The CDR3 is 13 residues long. The germline V gene has CDR1 MNHEY and CDR2 SVGEGT. V gave up 7 bases and J gave up 0 bases, with 7 bases separating them. The CDR3 reads CASNDRAKNIQYF. DNA for the CDR3: TGTGCCAGCAACGACAGAGCCAAAAACATTCAGTACTTC.

V is TRBV28 and J is TRBJ2-7; weak D call: TRBD2 (5 bases). Per the germline V gene, CDR1 is MDHEN and CDR2 is SYDVKM. The CDR3 spans 15 residues. Trimming took off 3 bases at V and 7 bases at J, with 19 bases between the two ends. The CDR3 sequence is CASSFRGYPKGEQYF. CDR3 DNA: TGTGCCAGCAGTTTCCGGGGATATCCAAAAGGGGAGCAGTACTTC.

This sequence joins TRBV21-1 and TRBJ2-3; no check of the table's D call, TRBD1, against the DNA was made. TRBV21-1 is annotated as a pseudogene. The CDR3 has 21 amino acids. The CDR3 reads CASSKGGVGTGGRSGSDTQYF. The CDR3 region has the DNA TGTGCCAGCAGCAAAGGAGGAGTCGGGACAGGGGGTCGAAGCGGGTCAGATACGCAGTATTTT.

This clonotype was recorded a few times. The rearrangement joins TRBV5-1 to TRBJ2-7; 9 bases map to TRBD1. The CDR3 has 14 amino acids. Germline assignment: CDR1 SGHRS and CDR2 YFSETQ. Losses at the gene ends were 2 bases for V and 6 bases for J; bases not matched to a gene: 6. The CDR3: CASSFGTGLSEQYF. The CDR3, as DNA: TGCGCCAGCAGCTTCGGGACAGGGTTGTCCGAGCAGTACTTC. Looking up the rest from reference TRBV5-1 and TRBJ2-7 gives the full variable domain: KAGVTQTPRYLIKTRGQQVTLSCSPISGHRSVSWYQQTPGQGLQFLFEYFSETQRNKGNFPGRFSGRQFSNSRSEMNVSTLELGDSALYLCASSFGTGLSEQYFGPGTRLTVT.

The rearrangement joins TRBV29-1 to TRBJ1-2; 7 positions agree with TRBD1. The CDR3 totals 14 residues. Trimming took 7 bases from V and 4 from J; bases not matched to a gene: 12. Germline V gene data show CDR1 as SQVTM and CDR2 as ANQGSEA. This CDR3 reads CSAARDRVAYGYTF. CDR3 bases: TGCAGCGCCGCCCGCGACAGGGTGGCCTATGGCTACACCTTC.

This clonotype was recorded at least ten times. One end of the junction is discordant with germline, which a read error may explain. This chain links TRBV20-1 with TRBJ2-7, with D maybe TRBD1 (6 bases). This CDR3 spans 13 amino acids. CDR1 DFQATT and CDR2 SNEGSKA come from the germline V gene (reference sequence). CDR3 sequence: CSARGQTDYEQYF. The DNA for the CDR3 is TGCAGTGCGAGAGGACAGACCGACTACGAGCAGTACTTC.

The V gene is TRBV19, the J gene TRBJ1-6, with D possibly being TRBD1 (5 bases). Trimming stripped 1 base from V and 7 bases from J, with 11 bases between. The CDR3 consists of 15 residues. Germline V lookup: CDR1 LNHDA, CDR2 SQIVND (reference sequence). The CDR3 DNA reads as TGTGCCAGTAGTATAGGGCCAGGGTTGAATTCACCCCTCCACTTT. Translating it yields CASSIGPGLNSPLHF.

The gene calls are TRBV4-1 and TRBJ1-1, with TRBD1 as a possible D gene (5 bases). Trimming removed 1 base at V and 8 bases at J, with 11 bases between. The CDR3 is made up of 13 amino acids. Germline CDR1 reads MGHRA; CDR2 reads YSYEKL. CDR3 bases: TGCGCCAGCAGCCAAGGCGGGACCGACGAAGCTTTCTTT. The encoded protein is CASSQGGTDEAFF.

This clonotype was seen only a few times. The V call is TRBV6-2 or TRBV6-3, the J call TRBJ1-2; D remains unclear. Germline loops: CDR1 MNHEY, CDR2 SVGEGT. The V end lost 0 bases, the J end lost 6 bases, and 8 bases lay between the germline ends. This CDR3 region has 13 residues. Here the CDR3 DNA reads TGTGCCAGCAGTTACTCGTTCGGGGATGGCTACACCTTC. Translating it yields CASSYSFGDGYTF.

This clonotype has just one count. An end of the junction does not agree with germline; a read error may underlie this. The chain links TRBV20-1 to TRBJ2-5; 11 bases match TRBD2. The CDR3 covers 14 residues. Germline-derived CDR1 and CDR2 are DFQATT and SNEGSKA (reference sequence). CDR3 DNA: TGCAGTGTTAGAATAGCGGGGGGGGTAGAGACCCAGTACTTC. This encodes CSVRIAGGVETQYF.

This clonotype was picked up a small number of times. This may come from a read error, since a much larger clone is one base off. This chain joins TRBV29-1 and TRBJ2-1; D perhaps matches TRBD2 (5 bases). The germline gives CDR1 SQVTM, CDR2 ANQGSEA. The CDR3 spans 14 residues. CDR3 protein: CSPLIALSCNEQFF. CDR3 coding DNA: TGCAGCCCCTTGATAGCGCTCTCCTGCAATGAGCAGTTCTTC.

V gene TRBV29-1 combines with J gene TRBJ2-5; 9 bases agree with TRBD2. The DNA end lines up better with TRBJ2-7; the J call may be wrong. The CDR3 consists of 15 residues. Germline CDR1 is SQVTM and CDR2 is ANQGSEA. The CDR3: CSVFSGVAGVYEQYF. The CDR3 DNA follows: TGCAGCGTTTTCTCCGGGGTAGCGGGAGTGTACGAGCAGTACTTC.

The chain links TRBV5-1 to TRBJ2-3; 11 bases agree with TRBD1. The length of the CDR3 is 16 residues. Germline V gives CDR1 SGHRS, CDR2 YFSETQ. The trim removed 2 bases at V and 2 bases at J, leaving 4 bases unmatched. In DNA, the CDR3 is TGCGCCAGCAGCTTCGGGACAGGGGGTTTCACAGATACGCAGTATTTT. Protein sequence: CASSFGTGGFTDTQYF.

This clonotype was seen more than once but under ten times. The junction departs from germline at one end; a sequencing error may be responsible. The J gene is TRBJ1-5, the V gene TRBV7-3; tentative D call: TRBD1 (6 bases). CDR1 SGHTA and CDR2 FQGTGA come from the germline V gene. The CDR3 loop spans 15 amino acids. CDR3 sequence reads: CAGSPTGNSNQPQHF. In DNA form, the CDR3 reads TGTGCCGGCAGTCCAACAGGGAATAGCAATCAGCCCCAGCATTTT.

This clonotype was observed a handful of times. V gene TRBV4-1 combines with J gene TRBJ1-5; D not certain. Germline-derived CDR1 and CDR2 are MGHRA and YSYEKL. The CDR3 loop spans 16 amino acids. The V and J ends lost 0 bases and 2 bases respectively, with 11 bases between them. The CDR3 protein is CASSQDSNRGNQPQHF. The CDR3 coding sequence is TGCGCCAGCAGCCAAGATAGCAATAGGGGCAATCAGCCCCAGCATTTT.